This T cell receptor (beta chain) was recorded in a study of T cell responses to AZD1222 COVID-19 vaccine. General observations from the study: With two AZD1222 doses given, Spike-specific TCR breadth and depth both rose. Along spike, vaccine-associated CD4 TCRs were found throughout, with dominance at 160-218 and 743-854. Baseline testing showed seropositivity in only a handful of AZD1222 recipients.

V lost 1 base and J lost 6, with 9 bases in between. The CDR3 spans 13 residues. The germline V gene has CDR1 SGHAT and CDR2 FQNNGV. On this clone: As yet, its antigen is unknown.

Measured with immunoSEQ multiplex PCR; TCRdb has only the in-frame clones, and not every one. The sample lists 100,000 to 120,000 clones; about 90% were seen once. The gene calls are TRBV11-2 and TRBJ1-1; D ambiguous. This TCR came from an adult in good health. This sample comprised peripheral blood, obtained on day 0 of AZD1222 vaccination. The CDR3 reads CASSLVSSAEAFF. DNA for the CDR3: TGTGCCAGCAGCTTAGTAAGCAGCGCTGAAGCTTTCTTT.